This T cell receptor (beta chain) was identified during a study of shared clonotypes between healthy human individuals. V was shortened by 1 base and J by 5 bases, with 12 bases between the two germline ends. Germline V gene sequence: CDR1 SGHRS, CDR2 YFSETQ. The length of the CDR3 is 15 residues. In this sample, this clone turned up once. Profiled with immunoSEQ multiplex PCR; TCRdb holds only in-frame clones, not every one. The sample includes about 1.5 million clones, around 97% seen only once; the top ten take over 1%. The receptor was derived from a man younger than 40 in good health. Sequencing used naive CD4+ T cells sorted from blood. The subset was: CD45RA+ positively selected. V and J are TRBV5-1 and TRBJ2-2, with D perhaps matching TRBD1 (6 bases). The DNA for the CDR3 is TGCGCCAGCAGCTTGACAGGGATTGGGACCGGGGAGCTGTTTTTT. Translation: CASSLTGIGTGELFF.